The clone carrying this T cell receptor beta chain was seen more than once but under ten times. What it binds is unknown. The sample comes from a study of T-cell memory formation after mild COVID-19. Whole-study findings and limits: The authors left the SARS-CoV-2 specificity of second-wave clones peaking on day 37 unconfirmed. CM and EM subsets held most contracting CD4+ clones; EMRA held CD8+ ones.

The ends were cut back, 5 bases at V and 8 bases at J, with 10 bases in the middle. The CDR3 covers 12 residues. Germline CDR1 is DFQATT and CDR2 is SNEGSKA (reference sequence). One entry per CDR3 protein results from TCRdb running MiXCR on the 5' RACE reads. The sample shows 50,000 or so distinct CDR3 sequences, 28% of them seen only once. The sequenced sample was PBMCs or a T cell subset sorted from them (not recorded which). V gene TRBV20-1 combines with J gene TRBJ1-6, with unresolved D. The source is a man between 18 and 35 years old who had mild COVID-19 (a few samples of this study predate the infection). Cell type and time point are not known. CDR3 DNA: TGCAGTGCTTCTTTATTAGATTCACCCCTCCACTTT. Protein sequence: CSASLLDSPLHF.